The next 30 T cell receptor beta chains were all read from a single sample in a study of cytomegalovirus exposure and HLA in healthy donors. PCR employed 60 Vbeta and 13 Jbeta primers. TCRdb's copy holds only in-frame clones and misses some; the assay was immunoSEQ multiplex PCR. The table shows about 250,000 clones, with more than 55% occurring only once. The sequenced material came from PBMCs. The receptor source for this set is a female donor in good health and CMV-seronegative.

The chain carries TRBV11-3 and TRBJ1-1; 12 nucleotides align to TRBD1. Per the germline V gene, CDR1 is SGHNT and CDR2 is YENEEA. This CDR3 region has 16 residues. Trimming removed 0 bases from V and 11 bases from J; junction bases left unmatched: 10. CDR3 residues: CASSLDRGQGAAQAFF. For the CDR3, the DNA is TGTGCCAGCAGCTTAGATCGGGGACAGGGGGCCGCACAGGCTTTCTTT.

V gene TRBV12-5 combines with J gene TRBJ2-7; D is unclear. This CDR3 comprises 10 residues. Per germline, CDR1 LGHNT and CDR2 FRNRAP. V was clipped by 6 bases and J by 4 bases, with 4 bases between them. CDR3 nucleotide sequence: TGTGCTAGTGGCAAATACGAGCAGTACTTC. It codes for CASGKYEQYF.

The chain recombines TRBV19 with TRBJ2-1, with 8 bases aligning to TRBD2. The CDR3 covers 16 residues. The J segment lost 5 bases and the V segment lost 7 bases, leaving 13 bases of the junction unmatched. Germline V lookup: CDR1 LNHDA, CDR2 SQIVND (reference sequence). For the CDR3, the DNA is TGTGCCAGTACCCCTCTGGGAGCGGGAGTGGACAATGAGCAGTTCTTC. Amino acids: CASTPLGAGVDNEQFF. The variable domain in full, completed from reference TRBV19 and TRBJ2-1, reads DGGITQSPKYLFRKEGQNVTLSCEQNLNHDAMYWYRQDPGQGLRLIYYSQIVNDFQKGDIAEGYSVSREKKESFPLTVTSAQKNPTAFYLCASTPLGAGVDNEQFFGPGTRLTVL.

This clone was counted only a few times. The same CDR3 also results from other DNA sequences found in this sample. The chain is built from TRBV27 and TRBJ2-5; 7 bases line up with TRBD1. Germline CDR1 and CDR2: MNHEY and SMNVEV (reference sequence). V shed 1 base and J 5 bases; nucleotides not matched to a gene: 4. CDR3 size: 14 residues. The CDR3 region is CASSLLGGRETQYF. CDR3 DNA: TGTGCCAGCAGTTTATTAGGGGGCAGGGAGACCCAGTACTTC.

This clone was detected only a few times. The chain recombines TRBV6-4 with TRBJ2-5, with 9 positions matching TRBD1. CDR3 size: 12 residues. The V and J ends lost 6 bases and 5 bases, in that order; junction bases with no gene match: 1. Germline V gene data show CDR1 as MRHNA and CDR2 as SNTAGT. This CDR3 reads CASRGQGETQYF. The DNA for the CDR3 is TGTGCCAGCAGAGGACAGGGGGAGACCCAGTACTTC.

This chain joins TRBV29-1 and TRBJ2-5, with 8 bases fitting TRBD1. There are 12 residues in the CDR3. CDR1 is SQVTM and CDR2 is ANQGSEA in the germline V gene. Losses at the gene ends were 3 bases for V and 8 bases for J; bases not matched to a gene: 5. CDR3 DNA sequence: TGCAGCGTTGAGAGGACAGGGAGAACCCAGTACTTC. This codes for CSVERTGRTQYF.

The rearrangement uses TRBV5-1 and TRBJ2-2; TRBD2 aligns across 7 bases. The CDR3 spans 17 residues. CDR1 and CDR2 from the germline V gene are SGHRS and YFSETQ. J gave up 2 bases and V 4 bases, and 11 bases lay outside the gene matches. The CDR3 coding sequence is TGCGCCAGCAGCCTGAGGGCTAGCGGCCCAAACACCGGGGAGCTGTTTTTT. Protein: CASSLRASGPNTGELFF.

Only one count was recorded for this clone. This chain uses TRBV2 with TRBJ2-7; TRBD2 matches 9 bases. The V gene end was trimmed by 8 bases and the J gene end by 0 bases; junction bases not matched to a gene: 11. The CDR3 is made up of 16 amino acids. CDR1 SNHLY and CDR2 FYNNEI come from the germline V gene. CDR3 sequence (DNA): TGTGCCAGCCGAAAGCGGGCGGGAGGGAACTCCTACGAGCAGTACTTC. Protein product: CASRKRAGGNSYEQYF.

The gene calls are TRBV5-4 and TRBJ2-7; 12 bases align to TRBD2. Germline loops: CDR1 SGHNT, CDR2 YYREEE (reference sequence). The CDR3 has 14 residues. With V trimmed by 2 bases and J by 6 bases, 3 bases remained unmatched. The CDR3 DNA reads as TGTGCCAGCAGCTTAACGGGACTAGCGGGCGAGCAGTACTTC. Its translation: CASSLTGLAGEQYF.

This chain uses TRBV2 with TRBJ1-5, with TRBD1 matching over 7 bases. CDR3 length equals 13 residues. V lost 6 bases to trimming and J lost 4 bases; unmatched junction nucleotides: 3. In germline, CDR1 is SNHLY, CDR2 FYNNEI. CDR3 protein: CASRGGQNQPQHF. The CDR3 DNA sequence: TGTGCCAGCAGGGGGGGACAGAATCAGCCCCAGCATTTT.

V and J are TRBV30 and TRBJ2-3; TRBD2 might be the D (6 bases). Germline lookup yields CDR1 GTSNPN and CDR2 SVGIG (reference sequence). The CDR3 spans 17 residues. V was cut by 0 bases and J by 1 base, with 17 bases left in between. The CDR3 loop is CAWSVRARASGTDTQYF. CDR3 nucleotide sequence: TGTGCCTGGAGTGTAAGGGCGAGGGCTAGCGGCACAGATACGCAGTATTTT.

J is TRBJ1-1 and V is TRBV5-1; no clear D gene. Germline assignment: CDR1 SGHRS and CDR2 YFSETQ. This CDR3 comprises 15 residues. Trimming removed 0 bases at V and 3 bases at J, with 12 bases between. CDR3 sequence: CASSLVSRRDTEAFF. The CDR3 coding sequence is TGCGCCAGCAGCTTGGTAAGTCGACGGGACACTGAAGCTTTCTTT.

This clone was seen more than once but under ten times. The chain uses TRBV6-1 and TRBJ2-7, with a possible D match to TRBD1 (5 bases). V lost 3 bases and J lost 3, with 9 bases in between. The CDR3 covers 13 residues. The V gene's germline CDR1 is MNHNS and CDR2 SASEGT. As DNA, the CDR3 is TGTGCCAGCAGTGACGGGCAGGGCTACGAGCAGTACTTC. Protein sequence: CASSDGQGYEQYF.

As concerns this clone: The junction shows a germline mismatch at one end, possibly a read error. This chain joins TRBV7-9 and TRBJ1-1; perhaps TRBD1 as D (5 bases). Germline-derived CDR1 and CDR2 are SEHNR and FQNEAQ (reference sequence). This CDR3 spans 16 amino acids. CDR3 residues: CSSSLERGIRNTEAFF. In DNA, the CDR3 is TGTTCCAGCAGCTTAGAAAGGGGAATAAGGAACACTGAAGCTTTCTTT.

This clone showed up just once. The V and J genes are TRBV28 and TRBJ1-4; D is perhaps TRBD1 (6 bases). The germline V and J ends were trimmed by 5 bases and 8 bases, with 24 bases remaining between them. CDR1 and CDR2 (germline): MDHEN, SYDVKM. CDR3 length equals 17 residues. DNA for the CDR3: TGTGCCAGCAGTGCCGGGGGGCGAGGAAGGGGTGGGGAAAAACTGTTTTTT. It encodes CASSAGGRGRGGEKLFF.

This sequence joins TRBV6-6 and TRBJ1-1, with 8 bases fitting TRBD1. This CDR3 has 16 residues. With 4 bases clipped from V and 4 bases from J, the junction kept 11 bases outside the gene matches. Germline-derived CDR1 and CDR2 are MNHNY and SVGAGI (reference sequence). The DNA of the CDR3 is TGTGCCAGCAGTTCCTTCGGACAGGGTGATTCCACTGAAGCTTTCTTT. It yields the protein CASSSFGQGDSTEAFF.

The CDR3 loop is CASSLRQGSGNEQFF. CDR3 DNA: TGCGCCAGCAGCCTAAGACAGGGTTCGGGCAATGAGCAGTTCTTC. The rearrangement uses TRBV5-1 and TRBJ2-1; 7 bases fit TRBD1. V trimming: 4 bases; J trimming: 6 bases; junction bases outside the gene matches: 10. The CDR3 runs to 15 residues. The germline V gene encodes CDR1 SGHRS and CDR2 YFSETQ.

The chain uses TRBV10-3 and TRBJ2-7; 8 nucleotides align to TRBD2. Trimming took 3 bases from V and 6 from J; bases not matched to a gene: 31. The CDR3 has 22 residues. Germline CDR1 is ENHRY and CDR2 is SYGVKD. In DNA form, the CDR3 reads TGTGCCATCAGTGAAGATCCCGTCGGCGGGGGGCTGATGGGGATTGGAACCTCCGAGCAGTACTTC. Translation: CAISEDPVGGGLMGIGTSEQYF.

The chain has TRBV5-1 and TRBJ2-3, with unresolved D. The germline V gene has CDR1 SGHRS and CDR2 YFSETQ. V dropped 4 bases and J dropped 0 bases, with 9 bases sitting between them. The CDR3 is 14 residues long. The DNA of the CDR3 is TGCGCCAGCAGCACATCCGGGAGCACAGATACGCAGTATTTT. Translation: CASSTSGSTDTQYF.

The V gene is TRBV18, the J gene TRBJ1-6, with D possibly being TRBD1 (6 bases). Trimming cost V 3 bases and J 5 bases, with 8 bases left between them. Looked up from germline, CDR1 is KGHSH and CDR2 is LQKENI. The CDR3 spans 14 residues. The CDR3 loop is CASSPGANNSPLHF. The CDR3 region has the DNA TGTGCCAGCTCACCGGGGGCCAATAATTCACCCCTCCACTTT. The variable domain in full, completed from reference TRBV18 and TRBJ1-6, reads NAGVMQNPRHLVRRRGQEARLRCSPMKGHSHVYWYRQLPEEGLKFMVYLQKENIIDESGMPKERFSAEFPKEGPSILRIQQVVRGDSAAYFCASSPGANNSPLHFGNGTRLTVT.

This clone has only a few counts. The chain combines TRBV9 with TRBJ2-1; the match to TRBD2 covers 13 bases. Looked up from germline, CDR1 is SGDLS and CDR2 is YYNGEE. The V and J ends lost 0 bases and 12 bases, in that order; junction bases with no gene match: 9. The length of the CDR3 is 16 residues. The CDR3 DNA sequence: TGTGCCAGCAGCGTAGCTGACACTAGCGGGGGGGTTGGGCAGTTCTTC. Encoded protein: CASSVADTSGGVGQFF.

The chain couples TRBV2 to TRBJ2-5; 10 bases map to TRBD1. CDR1 and CDR2 from the germline V gene are SNHLY and FYNNEI. This CDR3 spans 15 amino acids. Trimming cost V 10 bases and J 4 bases; bases outside gene matches: 12. CDR3 sequence: CAKQDGQGGPETQYF. The CDR3 DNA sequence: TGTGCCAAACAAGACGGACAGGGGGGGCCAGAGACCCAGTACTTC. The full variable domain, rest sourced from reference TRBV2 and TRBJ2-5, is EPEVTQTPSHQVTQMGQEVILRCVPISNHLYFYWYRQILGQKVEFLVSFYNNEISEKSEIFDDQFSVERPDGSNFTLKIRSTKLEDSAMYFCAKQDGQGGPETQYFGPGTRLLVL.

The CDR3 region has the DNA TGTGCCAGCAGCGCCCGCGGGACTAGGTCCGCAGATACGCAGTATTTT. As protein: CASSARGTRSADTQYF. The V call is TRBV7-2, the J call TRBJ2-3, with 8 bases that match TRBD2. V shed 5 bases, J shed 4 bases, and the junction held 11 bases outside the gene matches. In germline, CDR1 is SGHTA, CDR2 FQGNSA. The CDR3 runs to 16 residues.

The rearrangement links TRBV5-1 to TRBJ2-7; weak D call: TRBD2 (5 bases). Germline V lookup: CDR1 SGHRS, CDR2 YFSETQ. The CDR3 is 14 residues long. V lost 7 bases and J 1 base, leaving 15 bases between the germline ends. The DNA of the CDR3 is TGCGCCAGCCGGCTTCAAGGAGGATCCTACGAGCAGTACTTC. Protein: CASRLQGGSYEQYF.

The V call is TRBV6-5, the J call TRBJ2-7; D uncertain. Trimming took off 2 bases at V and 2 bases at J, with 13 bases between the two ends. Germline values: CDR1 MNHEY, CDR2 SVGAGI. This CDR3 has 15 amino acids. CDR3 in amino acids: CASSYGNSAAYEQYF. In nucleotides, the CDR3 is TGTGCCAGCAGTTACGGTAACTCCGCTGCCTACGAGCAGTACTTC.

The gene calls are TRBV6-5 and TRBJ2-6; TRBD1 matches 7 bases. V shed 6 bases, J shed 8 bases, and the junction held 10 bases outside the gene matches. This CDR3 region has 15 residues. The germline V gene has CDR1 MNHEY and CDR2 SVGAGI. The CDR3 sequence is CASSLQGLGTNVLTF. As DNA, the CDR3 is TGTGCCAGCAGCCTACAGGGGCTAGGAACCAACGTCCTGACTTTC.

The V call is TRBV6-1, the J call TRBJ1-1; 7 bases agree with TRBD1. J gave up 0 bases and V 2 bases, and 12 bases lay outside the gene matches. The CDR3 consists of 18 residues. In germline, CDR1 is MNHNS, CDR2 SASEGT. The CDR3 loop reads CASSEMYVGGWMNTEAFF. The CDR3 region has the DNA TGTGCCAGCAGTGAAATGTATGTAGGGGGCTGGATGAACACTGAAGCTTTCTTT.

A few counts support this clone. The chain recombines TRBV6-5 with TRBJ1-1; the D gene is possibly TRBD1 (5 bases). The length of the CDR3 is 15 residues. Germline V gene data show CDR1 as MNHEY and CDR2 as SVGAGI. V was pared by 6 bases and J by 2 bases, with 16 bases between. CDR3 loop: CASRRLGQVNTEAFF. CDR3 bases: TGTGCCAGCAGGAGGCTGGGGCAAGTCAACACTGAAGCTTTCTTT.

The chain recombines TRBV6-1 with TRBJ2-4; TRBD2 matches 8 bases. Germline loops: CDR1 MNHNS, CDR2 SASEGT. V lost 1 base and J lost 7; bases outside the gene matches: 3. The CDR3 sequence is 14 residues long. The CDR3 loop reads CASSEGTSWNIQYF. DNA of the CDR3: TGTGCCAGCAGTGAAGGGACTAGCTGGAACATTCAGTACTTC.

This clone was recorded once. The rearrangement links TRBV11-3 to TRBJ1-2, with D possibly TRBD1 on 6 matching bases. This CDR3 comprises 14 residues. With 3 bases removed from V and 4 bases from J, the gap between germline ends came to 12 bases. Germline-derived CDR1 and CDR2 are SGHNT and YENEEA. The CDR3 is CASSFGGASYGYTF. The CDR3 DNA sequence: TGTGCCAGCAGCTTCGGGGGGGCCAGCTATGGCTACACCTTC.